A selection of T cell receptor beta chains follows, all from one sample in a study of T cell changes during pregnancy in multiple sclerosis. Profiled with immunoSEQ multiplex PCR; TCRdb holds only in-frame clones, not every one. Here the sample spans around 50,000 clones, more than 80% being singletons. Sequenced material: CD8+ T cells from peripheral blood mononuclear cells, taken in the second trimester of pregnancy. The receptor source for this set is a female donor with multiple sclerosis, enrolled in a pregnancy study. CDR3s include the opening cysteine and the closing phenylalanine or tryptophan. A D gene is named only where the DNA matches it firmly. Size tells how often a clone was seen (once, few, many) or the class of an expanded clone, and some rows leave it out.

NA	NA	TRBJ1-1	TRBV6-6	TGTGCCAGCAGTTACTCGCCGGGCACTGAAGCTTTCTTT	CASSYSPGTEAFF
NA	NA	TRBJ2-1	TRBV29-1	TGCAGCGTTGGGGGCGGGACCGATTACAATGAGCAGTTCTTC	CSVGGGTDYNEQFF
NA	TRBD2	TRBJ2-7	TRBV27	TGTGCCAGCAGTACACTAGCGGAGCCCTACCGGCAGTACTTC	CASSTLAEPYRQYF
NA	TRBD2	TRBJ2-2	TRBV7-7	TGTGCTAGCAGACTATTAGCGGGGGAGAACACCGGGGAGCTGTTTTTT	CASRLLAGENTGELFF
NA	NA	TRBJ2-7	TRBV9	TGTGCCAGCAGCCCGGGGGGCAGCTCCTACGAGCAGTACTTC	CASSPGGSSYEQYF
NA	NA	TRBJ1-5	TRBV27	TGTGCCAGCAGTTTAAGCAGGGGAATAGTTCAGCCCCAGCATTTT	CASSLSRGIVQPQHF
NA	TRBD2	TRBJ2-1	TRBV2	TGTGCCAGCAGTGAAGCGCACGCTAGCGGGGGAGGAGATGAGCAGTTCTTC	CASSEAHASGGGDEQFF
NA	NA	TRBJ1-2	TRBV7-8	TGTGCCAGCAGCTTAAGTACAGGCGGGGACTATGGCTACACCTTC	CASSLSTGGDYGYTF
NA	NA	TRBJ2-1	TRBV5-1	TGCGCCAGCAGCTTGGCCGGCGGGGTAAAGAATGAGCAGTTCTTC	CASSLAGGVKNEQFF
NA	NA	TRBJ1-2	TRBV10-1	TGCGCCAGCAGTGAGTCGGAGACCGTTACGGCCTATGGCTACACCTTC	CASSESETVTAYGYTF
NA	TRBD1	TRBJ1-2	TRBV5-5	TGTGCCAGCAGCTTGGAAGCCTGGACAGGGTGGTATGGCTACACCTTC	CASSLEAWTGWYGYTF
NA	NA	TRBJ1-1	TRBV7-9	TGTGCCAGCAGCCATGGACAGGAAGCTTTCTTT	CASSHGQEAFF
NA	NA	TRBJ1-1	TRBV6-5	TGTGCCAGCAGTTCCAGTATGAACACTGAAGCTTTCTTT	CASSSSMNTEAFF
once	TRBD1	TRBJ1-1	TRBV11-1	TGTGCCAGCAGACATACAGGGGCCGGGTACACTGAAGCTTTCTTT	CASRHTGAGYTEAFF
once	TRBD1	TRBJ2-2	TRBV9	TGTGCCAGCAGCTCTACAGGGGGGACCACCGGGGAGCTGTTTTTT	CASSSTGGTTGELFF
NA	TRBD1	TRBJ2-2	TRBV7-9	TGTGCCAGCCGTCCGGGACAGGGGGCCGGGGAGCTGTTTTTT	CASRPGQGAGELFF
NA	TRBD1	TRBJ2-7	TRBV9	TGTGCCAGCAGCGGAGGGATACCGGGGACAGAAGCCTACGAGCAGTACTTC	CASSGGIPGTEAYEQYF
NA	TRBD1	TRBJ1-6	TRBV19	TGTGCCAGTAGTTGGACGTCCATGGGGGACAGGACGCGCTCACCCCTCCACTTT	CASSWTSMGDRTRSPLHF
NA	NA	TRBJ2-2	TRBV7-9	TGTGCCAGCAGCCAGGTGGGGGGAGAGCTGTTTTTT	CASSQVGGELFF
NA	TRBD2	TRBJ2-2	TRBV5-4	TGTGCCAGCAGCCCCCGTTGGGGGGGAGCTAACACCGGGGAGCTGTTTTTT	CASSPRWGGANTGELFF
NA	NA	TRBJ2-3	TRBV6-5	TGTGCCAGCAGTTACTCCACTAGTTACGGAGATACGCAGTATTTT	CASSYSTSYGDTQYF
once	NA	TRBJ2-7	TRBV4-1	TGCGCCAGCGCAACCGGTTACGAGCAGTACTTC	CASATGYEQYF
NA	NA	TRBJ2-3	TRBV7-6	TGTGCCAGCAGCTCTAGGGGAGATACGCAGTATTTT	CASSSRGDTQYF
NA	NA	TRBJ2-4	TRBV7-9	TGTGCCTCACGGGACTCGCTCGACAAAAACATTCAGTACTTC	CASRDSLDKNIQYF
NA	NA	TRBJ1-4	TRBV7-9	TGTGCCAGCAGCTCCCCCCGGGGGGGTGGGGAAAAACTGTTTTTT	CASSSPRGGGEKLFF
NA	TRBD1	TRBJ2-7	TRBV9	TGTGCCAGCAGCGCGAGACAGGGGTACGAGCAGTACTTC	CASSARQGYEQYF
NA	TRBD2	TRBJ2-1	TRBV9	TGTGCCAGCAGCGTGTGGCGGGGGGAAGACAATGAGCAGTTCTTC	CASSVWRGEDNEQFF
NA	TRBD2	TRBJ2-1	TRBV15	TGTGCCACCAGCCGTCGGGGGGGCTTATACAATGAGCAGTTCTTC	CATSRRGGLYNEQFF
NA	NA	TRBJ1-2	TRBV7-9	TGTGCCAGCAGCCCGCCCCTAGGGGATTTGGGGGGCTACACCTTC	CASSPPLGDLGGYTF
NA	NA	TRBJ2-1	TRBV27	TGTGCCAGCAGTTCCTTAAACAATGAGCAGTTCTTC	CASSSLNNEQFF
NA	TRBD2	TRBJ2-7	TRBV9	TGTGCCAGCAGCGTAGGGACTAGCGGGACATACGAGCAGTACTTC	CASSVGTSGTYEQYF
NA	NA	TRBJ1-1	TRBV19	TGTGCCAGTATTTACAGTCCGAACACTGAAGCTTTCTTT	CASIYSPNTEAFF
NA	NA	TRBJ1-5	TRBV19	TGTGCCAGTAGTATAGCCCACACAGGTCAGCCCCAGCATTTT	CASSIAHTGQPQHF
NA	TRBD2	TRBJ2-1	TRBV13	TGTGCCAGCAGCTTAGGACTAGCGGGGGGTTCGGAGCAGTTCTTC	CASSLGLAGGSEQFF
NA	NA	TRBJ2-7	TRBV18	TGTGCCAGCTTCGGGGAACCGACCTACGAGCAGTACTTC	CASFGEPTYEQYF
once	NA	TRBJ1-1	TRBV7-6	TGTGCCAGCAGCTTAGGCGGGGACACTGAAGCTTTCTTT	CASSLGGDTEAFF
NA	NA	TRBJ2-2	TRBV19	TGTGCCAGTAGTCCCGGGGAGAACACCGGGGAGCTGTTTTTT	CASSPGENTGELFF
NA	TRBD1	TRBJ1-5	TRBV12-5	TGTGCTAGTGGTTTGGTCACAGGGGGCGATCAGCCCCAGCATTTT	CASGLVTGGDQPQHF
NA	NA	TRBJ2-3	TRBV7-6	TGTGCCAGCAGCGTTCCCAGGGATAGCGGACTCACAGATACGCAGTATTTT	CASSVPRDSGLTDTQYF
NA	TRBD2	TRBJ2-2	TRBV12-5	TGTGCTAGTGGTCCCGGGGGGGGCACCGGGGAGCTGTTTTTT	CASGPGGGTGELFF
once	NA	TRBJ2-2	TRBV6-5	TGTGCCAGCAGGGTAGCCGGGGAGCTGTTTTTT	CASRVAGELFF
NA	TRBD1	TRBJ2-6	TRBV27	TGTGCCAGCAGTTTAGGGCAGGGGGCGCATCCATTCCCTGGGGCCAACGTCCTGACTTTC	CASSLGQGAHPFPGANVLTF
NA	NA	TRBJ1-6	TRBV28	TGTGCCAGCAGTGGGGATGGGGCGCTTTCACCCCTCCACTTT	CASSGDGALSPLHF
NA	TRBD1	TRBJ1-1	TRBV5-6	TGTGCCAGCAGCTCCACAGGGGGTGAAGCTTTCTTT	CASSSTGGEAFF
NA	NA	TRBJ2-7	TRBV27	TGTGCCAGCAGACTTTCGGCGGGCTCCTACGAGCAGTACTTC	CASRLSAGSYEQYF
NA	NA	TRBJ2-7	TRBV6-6	TGTGCCAGCAGTTACCCGCCAGGAGGAATAAACGAGCAGTACTTC	CASSYPPGGINEQYF
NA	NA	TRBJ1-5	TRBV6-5	TGTGCCAGCAGTTCCATGAATCAGCCCCAGCATTTT	CASSSMNQPQHF
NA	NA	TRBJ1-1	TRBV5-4	TGTGCCAGCAGCGTGGGTCGACAGAACACTGAAGCTTTCTTT	CASSVGRQNTEAFF
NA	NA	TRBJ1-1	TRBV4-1	TGCGCCAGCAGCCAAGTAAACAGGGAGTTTCGGAACACTGAAGCTTTCTTT	CASSQVNREFRNTEAFF
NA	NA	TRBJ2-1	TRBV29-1	TGCAGCTTCAAATTCGGGGAGCAGTTCTTC	CSFKFGEQFF